This T cell receptor beta chain was obtained from a study of identical twins. TCRdb redid the calling of the 5' RACE reads with MiXCR, one entry per CDR3 protein. The sample includes around 490,000 distinct CDR3 sequences, about a fifth seen only once; the top ten take approximately 0.48%. This CDR3 is built from 14 residues. Germline V gene data show CDR1 as SQVTM and CDR2 as ANQGSEA. Trimming cost V 7 bases and J 6 bases; bases outside gene matches: 10. The sample was also reused in another study, on yellow fever vaccine responses in identical twins.

The sequence came from a woman aged 18-35 years in good health. Sequencing used CD4+ T cells sorted from blood. The V gene is TRBV29-1, the J gene TRBJ2-2, with TRBD1 matching over 8 bases. The CDR3 DNA is TGCAGCGGGGCCCCGGACAGGGACTCCGGGGAGCTGTTTTTT. It translates to CSGAPDRDSGELFF.